The clone carrying this TCR beta chain was seen a handful of times. TCRdb re-analysed the RT-PCR reads in MiXCR, keeping a single row per CDR3 protein. The sample shows approximately 250,000 distinct CDR3 sequences, 13% to 15% of them seen only once. CDR1 and CDR2 (germline): SGHKS, YYEKEE (reference sequence). Trimming took 0 bases from V and 4 from J; bases not matched to a gene: 3. This CDR3 has 15 amino acids. This sample was taken from a study of patients and donors after allogeneic stem cell transplantation. Sequences were obtained from blood, either unsorted or a sorted T cell fraction (not recorded which). V gene TRBV5-5 combines with J gene TRBJ1-2; 10 nucleotides agree with TRBD1. This TCR was sampled from a human donor who was either an allogeneic HSCT recipient or a stem cell or donor lymphocyte infusion donor (not recorded which). It is not recorded whose cells these are; they may come from a transplant donor. CDR3 DNA: TGTGCCAGCAGCTTGGGGGACAGGGGCCTCTATGGCTACACCTTC. Its protein product is CASSLGDRGLYGYTF. Full variable domain (outside the CDR3, taken from reference TRBV5-5 and TRBJ1-2): DAGVTQSPTHLIKTRGQQVTLRCSPISGHKSVSWYQQVLGQGPQFIFQYYEKEERGRGNFPDRFSARQFPNYSSELNVNALLLGDSALYLCASSLGDRGLYGYTFGSGTRLTVV.